These 27 T cell receptor beta chains originate from one sample sequenced in a study of breast tumors, draining lymph nodes, adjacent tissues (TCRdb year 2016). Library preparation used multiplex PCR. For sequencing, an Illumina HiSeq 2000 was employed. TCRdb itself trimmed the public reads at Q25 with fastp, ran MiXCR and retained productive beta chains. Entries that share a CDR3 protein sequence are merged under the most common genes and DNA. In this sample the table shows 90,000 to 120,000 distinct CDR3 sequences, 21% of which occur a single time. The ten most abundant clones make up less than 1.5% of the sample. The axillary draining lymph nodes of breast cancer patients were the source of the lymph node samples. The sequencing input was axillary lymph node tissue. These receptors all come from a female donor with breast cancer. Some clones in this sample may be carry-over from other donors' samples.

This clonotype has a count of ten or more. The chain links TRBV5-8 to TRBJ2-7; 7 bases align to TRBD1. The CDR3 contains 14 residues. Germline V gene data show CDR1 as SGHTS and CDR2 as YDEGEE. Trimming removed 1 base from V and 3 bases from J; junction bases left unmatched: 4. In DNA form, the CDR3 reads TGTGCCAGCAGCTTGACAGGGGCTGGCTACGAGCAGTACTTC. It yields the protein CASSLTGAGYEQYF.

This chain joins TRBV18 and TRBJ2-3; no reliable D call. This CDR3 has 13 amino acids. Germline V gene sequence: CDR1 KGHSH, CDR2 LQKENI. Between the trimmed V and J ends, which lost 5 bases and 1 base, there was a span of 7 bases. The DNA of the CDR3 is TGTGCCAGCTCAAGGCAGGGCACAGATACGCAGTATTTT. Its translation is CASSRQGTDTQYF. Variable domain in full (rest from reference TRBV18 and TRBJ2-3): NAGVMQNPRHLVRRRGQEARLRCSPMKGHSHVYWYRQLPEEGLKFMVYLQKENIIDESGMPKERFSAEFPKEGPSILRIQQVVRGDSAAYFCASSRQGTDTQYFGPGTRLTVL.

This clonotype appeared many times. The chain carries TRBV19 and TRBJ1-6, with 8 bases aligning to TRBD1. From germline, CDR1 is LNHDA and CDR2 SQIVND (reference sequence). After removal of 5 bases from V and 10 bases from J, the junction contained 7 bases not matched to a gene. The CDR3 totals 14 residues. The CDR3 here is CASSQDREGSPLHF. The DNA for the CDR3 is TGTGCCAGTAGTCAGGACAGGGAGGGCTCACCCCTCCACTTT. Filled out from reference TRBV19 and TRBJ1-6, the complete variable domain reads DGGITQSPKYLFRKEGQNVTLSCEQNLNHDAMYWYRQDPGQGLRLIYYSQIVNDFQKGDIAEGYSVSREKKESFPLTVTSAQKNPTAFYLCASSQDREGSPLHFGNGTRLTVT.

This clonotype has at least ten counts. V usage is TRBV20-1 and J usage is TRBJ2-7, with 7 bases identical to TRBD2. This CDR3 contains 14 residues. After removal of 0 bases from V and 6 bases from J, the junction contained 8 bases not matched to a gene. Germline CDR1 is DFQATT and CDR2 is SNEGSKA (reference sequence). The CDR3 sequence is CSAREDGRKGEQYF. Here the CDR3 DNA reads TGCAGTGCTAGAGAGGACGGGAGGAAGGGCGAGCAGTACTTC.

This clonotype has at least ten counts. This chain connects TRBV2 to TRBJ1-2, with TRBD1 matching over 9 bases. The V gene end was trimmed by 8 bases and the J gene end by 5 bases; junction bases not matched to a gene: 3. The CDR3 contains 12 residues. Germline lookup yields CDR1 SNHLY and CDR2 FYNNEI. CDR3 DNA sequence: TGTGCCAGCTGGACAGGGGCATATGGCTACACCTTC. It encodes CASWTGAYGYTF. Based on the CDR3 plus reference TRBV2 and TRBJ1-2, the full variable domain is EPEVTQTPSHQVTQMGQEVILRCVPISNHLYFYWYRQILGQKVEFLVSFYNNEISEKSEIFDDQFSVERPDGSNFTLKIRSTKLEDSAMYFCASWTGAYGYTFGSGTRLTVV.

Many counts were recorded for this clonotype. The CDR3 protein is CAWGTLYEQYF. In nucleotides, the CDR3 is TGTGCCTGGGGTACTCTATACGAGCAGTACTTC. This chain links TRBV30 with TRBJ2-7; D not certain. Germline CDR1 reads GTSNPN; CDR2 reads SVGIG (reference sequence). The CDR3 runs to 11 residues. The V and J ends lost 5 bases and 4 bases respectively, with 9 bases between them.

The chain couples TRBV18 to TRBJ1-3, with D tentatively TRBD1 (5 bases). The germline V gene encodes CDR1 KGHSH and CDR2 LQKENI. There are 14 residues in the CDR3. V was shortened by 0 bases and J by 3 bases, with 6 bases between the two germline ends. The CDR3 DNA reads TGTGCCAGCTCACCACCACAGGATGGAAACACCATATATTTT. Protein sequence: CASSPPQDGNTIYF.

This clonotype was counted at least ten times. This chain uses TRBV5-6 with TRBJ1-6, with a possible D match to TRBD1 (5 bases). Per the germline V gene, CDR1 is SGHDT and CDR2 is YYEEEE. The CDR3 length is 16 residues. The V and J ends lost 4 bases and 10 bases respectively, with 21 bases between them. CDR3 sequence reads: CASSAMGGGIGSPLHF. The CDR3 DNA reads TGTGCCAGCAGCGCCATGGGGGGGGGTATTGGGTCACCCCTCCACTTT. The full variable domain, in which reference TRBV5-6 and TRBJ1-6 provide the parts outside the CDR3, is DAGVTQSPTHLIKTRGQQVTLRCSPKSGHDTVSWYQQALGQGPQFIFQYYEEEERQRGNFPDRFSGHQFPNYSSELNVNALLLGDSALYLCASSAMGGGIGSPLHFGNGTRLTVT.

This clonotype was recorded many times. This sequence joins TRBV2 and TRBJ1-3, with TRBD1 matching 7 bases. This CDR3 spans 14 amino acids. The germline gives CDR1 SNHLY, CDR2 FYNNEI. V lost 6 bases, J lost 2 bases, and 4 bases stayed unmatched. In nucleotides, the CDR3 is TGTGCCAGCAGGGCACAGGGGACTGGAAACACCATATATTTT. It translates to CASRAQGTGNTIYF. The full variable domain, in which reference TRBV2 and TRBJ1-3 provide the parts outside the CDR3, is EPEVTQTPSHQVTQMGQEVILRCVPISNHLYFYWYRQILGQKVEFLVSFYNNEISEKSEIFDDQFSVERPDGSNFTLKIRSTKLEDSAMYFCASRAQGTGNTIYFGEGSWLTVV.

As concerns this clonotype: Here the CDR3 omits its conserved ending phenylalanine or tryptophan, so a read error is the likely source. The limits of the CDR3 on the DNA are not certain, so only TCRdb's listed CDR3 is given. The V and J genes are TRBV24-1 and TRBJ2-1; the table names TRBD1, a call not compared with the DNA. Termini included, the CDR3 measures 8 amino acids. Germline CDR1 KGHDR, CDR2 SFDVKD. CDR3 region: CATSDPGT.

This clonotype was counted once. Germline is not matched at one junction end, which may reflect a read error. The chain employs TRBV7-3 and TRBJ1-4; D not resolved. This CDR3 is built from 16 residues. Germline CDR1 reads SGHTA; CDR2 reads FQGTGA. CDR3 in amino acids: CASSDTGCRVRLKTVF. The CDR3 DNA reads as TGTGCCAGCAGCGATACCGGGTGTAGGGTAAGGTTAAAAACTGTTTTT.

This clonotype was detected ten times or more. The J gene is TRBJ2-1, the V gene TRBV6-6; 8 bases match TRBD2. This CDR3 contains 14 residues. Losses at the gene ends were 6 bases for V and 5 bases for J; bases not matched to a gene: 6. The germline V gene encodes CDR1 MNHNY and CDR2 SVGAGI (reference sequence). The chain's CDR3 is CASRLSGGNNEQFF. CDR3 in DNA: TGTGCCAGCAGACTAAGCGGGGGAAACAATGAGCAGTTCTTC.

The chain has TRBV20-1 and TRBJ1-6; a weak D match, TRBD1 (5 bases). In germline, CDR1 is DFQATT, CDR2 SNEGSKA (reference sequence). V shed 0 bases and J shed 7 bases, with 13 bases lying between them. The CDR3 spans 15 residues. CDR3: CSARDLDSPNSPLHF. CDR3 bases: TGCAGTGCTAGAGATCTCGACAGCCCGAATTCACCCCTCCACTTT.

J is TRBJ2-1 and V is TRBV7-6; the match to TRBD2 covers 7 bases. V was pared by 0 bases and J by 9 bases, with 5 bases of the junction left unmatched. The germline V gene has CDR1 SGHVS and CDR2 FNYEAQ. The CDR3 is 14 residues long. In DNA form, the CDR3 reads TGTGCCAGCAGCTTAGCGGCTGGCGGGGGTGAGCAGTTCTTC. Translating gives CASSLAAGGGEQFF.

To note about this clonotype: A much larger clone lies a single base off, so this may be a read error. The DNA is omitted, as the CDR3 cannot be located on it reliably, and the CDR3 follows TCRdb's listing. The gene calls are TRBV3-1 and TRBJ2-7. The CDR3 adds up to 16 amino acids, both ends counted. CDR1 and CDR2 from the germline V gene are LGHDT and YNNKEL (reference sequence). The CDR3: CASSQDVAAGTREQHF.

This clonotype was detected many times. This chain joins TRBV24-1 and TRBJ1-2; 8 bases map to TRBD1. The length of the CDR3 is 16 residues. Trimming took 4 bases from V and 5 from J; bases not matched to a gene: 11. Germline CDR1 is KGHDR and CDR2 is SFDVKD. CDR3 bases: TGTGCCACCAGTGACCCCGGGACAGGTGAAAATTATGGCTACACCTTC. Translating it yields CATSDPGTGENYGYTF.

This clonotype was seen repeatedly, ten times or more. V usage is TRBV5-4 and J usage is TRBJ2-1, with 9 positions matching TRBD1. V trimming: 1 base; J trimming: 1 base; junction bases outside the gene matches: 9. The CDR3 contains 18 residues. Germline CDR1 is SGHNT and CDR2 is YYREEE (reference sequence). The CDR3 protein is CASSLFPTGTGSYNEQFF. CDR3 DNA sequence: TGTGCCAGCAGCTTGTTCCCCACCGGGACAGGGTCCTACAATGAGCAGTTCTTC.

The rearrangement uses TRBV11-1 and TRBJ1-4; weak D call: TRBD1 (5 bases). This CDR3 is built from 15 residues. Germline CDR1 reads SGHAT; CDR2 reads FQDESV (reference sequence). The ends were cut back, 3 bases at V and 8 bases at J, with 16 bases in the middle. CDR3 bases: TGTGCCAGCAGCTTCCGCCGGGGACTCCAGGAAAAACTGTTTTTT. Its protein product is CASSFRRGLQEKLFF.

This clonotype was seen at least ten times. V and J are TRBV9 and TRBJ2-5; tentatively, D is TRBD1 (6 bases). The CDR3 contains 15 residues. CDR1 SGDLS and CDR2 YYNGEE come from the germline V gene. V gave up 4 bases and J gave up 3 bases, with 16 bases separating them. This CDR3 reads CASSRMTGTKETQYF. The DNA for the CDR3 is TGTGCCAGCAGCAGAATGACAGGAACGAAAGAGACCCAGTACTTC.

This clonotype was counted only a few times. V gene TRBV5-1 combines with J gene TRBJ2-3, with D uncertain. Per germline, CDR1 SGHRS and CDR2 YFSETQ. The CDR3 spans 14 residues. Trimming pared 0 bases from V and 9 bases from J, leaving 14 bases between. The CDR3 bases are TGCGCCAGCAGCTTGGCATTCCCAACCCCGACGCAGTATTTT. It is translated as CASSLAFPTPTQYF.

A note on this clonotype: This may arise from a read error, as a much more abundant clone is one base away. This chain joins TRBV5-1 and TRBJ2-2; D possibly corresponds to TRBD2 (5 bases). This CDR3 region has 16 residues. Germline-derived CDR1 and CDR2 are SGHRS and YFSETQ. The DNA of the CDR3 is TGCGCCAGCAGCCGCGACGGGATGGTCGGCACCGGGGAGCTGGTTTTT. This sequence encodes CASSRDGMVGTGELVF.

This clonotype was seen many times. The rearrangement uses TRBV30 and TRBJ1-5; D may be TRBD1 (5 bases). CDR1 is GTSNPN and CDR2 is SVGIG in the germline V gene (reference sequence). CDR3 size: 12 residues. The V end was cut by 5 bases, the J end by 4 bases, with 9 bases between. The CDR3 nucleotides are TGTGCCTGGGACAGACAGAATCAGCCCCAGCATTTT. Translated: CAWDRQNQPQHF.

This clonotype has a count of ten or more. This chain uses TRBV6-1 with TRBJ1-2, with a tentative D call TRBD1 (6 bases). Per the germline V gene, CDR1 is MNHNS and CDR2 is SASEGT. The V gene lost 6 bases and the J gene lost 9 bases, with 11 bases spanning the gap. The CDR3 has 11 residues. CDR3 protein: CASRRDIRYTF. CDR3 nucleotide sequence: TGTGCCAGCAGGAGGGACATACGCTACACCTTC.

A few counts support this clonotype. The chain has TRBV27 and TRBJ2-7, with TRBD1 matching over 10 bases. Germline loops: CDR1 MNHEY, CDR2 SMNVEV (reference sequence). This CDR3 region has 16 residues. V trimming: 3 bases; J trimming: 6 bases; junction bases outside the gene matches: 11. The CDR3 coding sequence is TGTGCCAGCAGTTTTTTGGGACAGGGGTTGTCAGGCGAGCAGTACTTC. Translating gives CASSFLGQGLSGEQYF.

This clonotype was recorded at least ten times. The chain carries TRBV12-3 or TRBV12-4 and TRBJ2-5; D not resolved. The CDR3 consists of 14 residues. Trimming removed 4 bases from V and 4 bases from J, with 13 bases in between. The CDR3 DNA reads as TGTGCCAGCAGTTCCTCTGGCCCTCGAGAGACCCAGTACTTC. This sequence encodes CASSSSGPRETQYF.

This clonotype was picked up many times. The rearrangement links TRBV4-2 to TRBJ2-7; the D is unclear. Deletions cut 0 bases from V and 4 bases from J, with 4 bases between. This CDR3 contains 12 residues. Germline CDR1 and CDR2: LGHNA and YNFKEQ. The CDR3 region has the DNA TGTGCCAGCAGCCAAGAAGGGTACGAGCAGTACTTC. This encodes CASSQEGYEQYF.

This clonotype was recorded many times. The junction departs from germline at one end; a sequencing error may be responsible. The chain recombines TRBV7-3 with TRBJ2-3; D remains unclear. Per the germline V gene, CDR1 is SGHTA and CDR2 is FQGTGA. This CDR3 is 13 amino acids long. The CDR3 nucleotides read TGTGCCAGCAGCGCCTGGAGCAAAGATACGCAGTATTTT. This translates into CASSAWSKDTQYF.